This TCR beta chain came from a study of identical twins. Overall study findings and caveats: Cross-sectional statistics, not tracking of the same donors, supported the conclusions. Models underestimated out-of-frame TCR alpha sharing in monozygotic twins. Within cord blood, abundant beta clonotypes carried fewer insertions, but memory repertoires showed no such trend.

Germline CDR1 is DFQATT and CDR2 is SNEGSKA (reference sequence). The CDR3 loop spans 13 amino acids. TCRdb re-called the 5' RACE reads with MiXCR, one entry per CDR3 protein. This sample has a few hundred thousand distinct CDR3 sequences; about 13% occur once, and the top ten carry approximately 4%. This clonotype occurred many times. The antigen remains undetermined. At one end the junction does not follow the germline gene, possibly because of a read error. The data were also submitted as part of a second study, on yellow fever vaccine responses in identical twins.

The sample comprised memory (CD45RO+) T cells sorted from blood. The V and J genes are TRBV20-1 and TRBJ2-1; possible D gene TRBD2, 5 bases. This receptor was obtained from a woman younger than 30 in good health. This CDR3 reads CSASPDSDNEQFF. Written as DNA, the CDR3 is TGCAGTGCTAGTCCGGACTCCGACAATGAGCAGTTCTTC.